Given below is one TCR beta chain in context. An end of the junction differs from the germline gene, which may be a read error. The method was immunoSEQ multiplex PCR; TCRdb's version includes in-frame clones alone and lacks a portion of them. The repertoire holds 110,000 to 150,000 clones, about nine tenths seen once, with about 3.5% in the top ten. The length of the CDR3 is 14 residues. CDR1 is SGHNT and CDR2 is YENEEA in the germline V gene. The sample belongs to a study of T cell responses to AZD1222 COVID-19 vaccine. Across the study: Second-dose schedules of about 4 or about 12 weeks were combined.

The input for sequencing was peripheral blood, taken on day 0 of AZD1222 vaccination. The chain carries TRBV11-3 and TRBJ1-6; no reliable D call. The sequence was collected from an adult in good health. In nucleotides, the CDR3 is TGTGCCAGCAGCTACCGGGCCTATGATTCACCCCTCCACTTT. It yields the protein CASSYRAYDSPLHF.